The text below deals with one TCR beta chain. Antigen: not known. This sample is part of a study of T cell responses to AZD1222 COVID-19 vaccine. Study-wide points: White British ancestry dominated among donors, who included more females, and clonal diversity was possibly underestimated. Nearly half of unique spike-specific TCRs reportedly avoided B.1.351 and B.1.1.7 mutated regions. All repertoire sampling was performed exclusively after the peak T cell response. Recipients of two AZD1222 doses showed rising Spike-specific TCR breadth and depth.

TCRdb keeps only in-frame clones here, not all; method: immunoSEQ multiplex PCR. The data show over 150,000 clones, around nine tenths seen once. The J segment lost 6 bases and the V segment lost 2 bases, leaving 9 bases of the junction unmatched. Germline V CDR1 and CDR2: SGHNT, YYREEE (reference sequence). This CDR3 comprises 15 residues. Here the sequenced sample was peripheral blood, taken 28 days after the second AZD1222 dose. The rearrangement links TRBV5-4 to TRBJ1-1, with TRBD1 matching 8 bases. The sequence came from an adult who received the AZD1222 COVID-19 vaccine. As DNA, the CDR3 is TGTGCCAGCAGCTTCGGCGGACAGGGTTCCCCTGAAGCTTTCTTT. Protein product: CASSFGGQGSPEAFF.